One sample yielded the 21 T cell receptor beta chains listed below, sequenced in a study of T cells in Graves' hyperthyroidism and ophthalmopathy (dated by TCRdb to the late 2010s). Library method: multiplex PCR. Instrument used: Illumina HiSeq 2000. The TCR beta CDR3 regions were amplified from the RNA transcripts. A first-round RT-PCR of the TCR CDR3 used the HTBI primer set with the Qiagen OneStep RT-PCR kit. TCRdb cleaned the public reads at Q25 with fastp, built clones with MiXCR and kept in-frame beta chains. Under each unique CDR3 protein, matching rows form one entry showing the most common genes and DNA. For this sample the table gives nearly 600,000 distinct CDR3 sequences, of which roughly 13% were detected only once. The ten largest account for around 5.4% of the sample. Specimen: blood. The receptors stem from a woman in her twenties or thirties with Graves' hyperthyroidism that later progressed to Graves' ophthalmopathy.

This clonotype was picked up a small number of times. This sequence joins TRBV18 and TRBJ2-2, with 8 bases fitting TRBD2. CDR3 length: 16 residues. The ends lost 0 bases at V and 5 bases at J; junction bases unmatched: 5. Germline-derived CDR1 and CDR2 are KGHSH and LQKENI. In nucleotides, the CDR3 is TGTGCCAGCTCACCACCTGCTAGCGGGTCTACCGGGGAGCTGTTTTTT. It yields the protein CASSPPASGSTGELFF.

About this clonotype: Just one base apart from a much larger clone, this may be a read error. This rearrangement joins TRBV7-9 to TRBJ2-7; D not certain. V lost 4 bases and J lost 6, with 22 bases in between. Germline CDR1 and CDR2: SEHNR and FQNEAQ (reference sequence). CDR3 size: 16 residues. CDR3 residues: CASSWSYGQVISEQYF. CDR3 DNA sequence: TGTGCCAGCAGCTGGTCCTACGGGCAGGTGATCAGCGAGCAGTACTTC.

As for this clonotype: This may stem from a read error, because a much larger clone lies one nucleotide away. V and J are TRBV4-2 and TRBJ2-3; no clear D gene. V was pared by 8 bases and J by 4 bases, with 16 bases between. Germline CDR1 reads LGHNA; CDR2 reads YNFKEQ. The CDR3 is 14 residues long. The CDR3 region is CASGPSRQPDTQYF. The CDR3 DNA is TGTGCCAGCGGCCCTTCCCGCCAGCCAGATACGCAGTATTTT.

This clonotype was picked up many times. The chain couples TRBV20-1 to TRBJ2-7; D is possibly TRBD1 (6 bases). Germline values: CDR1 DFQATT, CDR2 SNEGSKA (reference sequence). The CDR3 contains 14 residues. The V end was cut by 2 bases, the J end by 2 bases, with 13 bases between. The CDR3 DNA reads as TGCAGTGCTAGATACAGGGTCAGGGCCTACGAGCAGTACTTC. This sequence encodes CSARYRVRAYEQYF.

This clonotype was found a few times. The chain couples TRBV4-2 to TRBJ2-3, with 8 bases matching TRBD2. The CDR3 consists of 15 residues. Per the germline V gene, CDR1 is LGHNA and CDR2 is YNFKEQ. After removal of 2 bases from V and 5 bases from J, the junction contained 6 bases not matched to a gene. The DNA for the CDR3 is TGTGCCAGCAGCCAACAAGCGGGAGAGGGAGATACGCAGTATTTT. Its protein product is CASSQQAGEGDTQYF.

Ten or more counts support this clonotype. The rearrangement joins TRBV15 to TRBJ2-3, with D tentatively TRBD2 (6 bases). Germline assignment: CDR1 LNHNV and CDR2 YYDKDF (reference sequence). CDR3 size: 17 residues. V lost 0 bases and J lost 0, with 13 bases in between. The CDR3, as DNA: TGTGCCACCAGCAGAGATCTTCCCGGGGGAAGCACAGATACGCAGTATTTT. Translation: CATSRDLPGGSTDTQYF.

There are many counts of this clonotype. This sequence joins TRBV10-3 and TRBJ1-6; D remains ambiguous. The CDR3 has 14 amino acids. Trimming stripped 10 bases from V and 4 bases from J, with 14 bases between. In germline, CDR1 is ENHRY, CDR2 SYGVKD. The CDR3 region has the DNA TGTGCCAACCAGGAAGAAATTTATAATTCACCCCTCCACTTT. Its translation: CANQEEIYNSPLHF.

This clonotype was recorded many times. V gene TRBV9 combines with J gene TRBJ1-6, with 7 bases that match TRBD1. The CDR3 has 14 amino acids. Germline trimming cut 3 bases from V and 8 bases from J; bases unmatched to any gene: 5. Germline V gene sequence: CDR1 SGDLS, CDR2 YYNGEE. The CDR3 here is CASSARQGYSPLHF. CDR3 DNA: TGTGCCAGCAGCGCCCGACAGGGATATTCACCCCTCCACTTT.

This clonotype has more than one count but fewer than ten. The rearrangement joins TRBV11-2 to TRBJ1-2; 9 positions match TRBD1. CDR3 length equals 15 residues. Germline V gives CDR1 SGHAT, CDR2 FQNNGV. Unmatched junction bases numbered 12, after V lost 5 bases and J lost 8 bases. CDR3 bases: TGTGCCAGCAGCCCCGTCGACAGGGGGAGGAACGGCTACACCTTC. It codes for CASSPVDRGRNGYTF.

The genes are TRBV11-2 and TRBJ1-6; D is undetermined. With 5 bases removed from V and 19 bases from J, the gap between germline ends came to 18 bases. Germline CDR1 is SGHAT and CDR2 is FQNNGV. This CDR3 spans 12 amino acids. CDR3 loop: CASSQDASPPHF. The CDR3, as DNA: TGTGCCAGCAGCCAAGACGCCTCACCCCCTCACTTT.

This clonotype was counted many times. The rearrangement uses TRBV9 and TRBJ2-7, with D unclear. Germline CDR1 SGDLS, CDR2 YYNGEE. There are 15 residues in the CDR3. V was shortened by 0 bases and J by 7 bases, with 17 bases between the two germline ends. The CDR3 is CASSVAGLTYGEQYF. CDR3 DNA: TGTGCCAGCAGCGTAGCTGGGCTAACCTATGGTGAGCAGTACTTC.

CDR3 loop: CASSVGSVNTGELFF. DNA of the CDR3: TGTGCCAGCAGTGTCGGAAGTGTGAACACCGGGGAGCTGTTTTTT. The chain links TRBV12-3 or TRBV12-4 to TRBJ2-2; D unclear. This CDR3 comprises 15 residues. V lost 5 bases and J lost 1, with 11 bases in between.

This clonotype was seen more than once but under ten times. V is TRBV27 and J is TRBJ2-7, with D unresolved. Germline V lookup: CDR1 MNHEY, CDR2 SMNVEV (reference sequence). The CDR3 contains 13 residues. Deletions cut 5 bases from V and 7 bases from J, with 15 bases between. In nucleotides, the CDR3 is TGTGCCAGCAGTCCACGGTGGGGAAAGGAGCAGTACTTC. Translating gives CASSPRWGKEQYF.

This clonotype appeared many times. This chain links TRBV9 with TRBJ2-2; 8 bases map to TRBD2. This CDR3 has 20 residues. Germline CDR1 SGDLS, CDR2 YYNGEE. The junction had 16 bases not matched to a gene; V was cut back by 3 bases and J by 0 bases. The chain's CDR3 is CASSAVTGRARGSNTGELFF. The CDR3 nucleotides read TGTGCCAGCAGCGCGGTGACCGGGAGGGCCCGCGGATCGAACACCGGGGAGCTGTTTTTT.

The chain has TRBV3-1 and TRBJ2-7; D not certain. There are 13 residues in the CDR3. From germline, CDR1 is LGHDT and CDR2 YNNKEL (reference sequence). Trimming cost V 4 bases and J 0 bases, with 7 bases left between them. CDR3 coding DNA: TGTGCCAGCAGCCCCTACTACTCCTACGAGCAGTACTTC. This encodes CASSPYYSYEQYF.

V usage is TRBV20-1 and J usage is TRBJ1-2; D unclear. In germline, CDR1 is DFQATT, CDR2 SNEGSKA (reference sequence). The CDR3 runs 14 residues. The ends were cut back, 4 bases at V and 2 bases at J, with 14 bases in the middle. The CDR3 DNA follows: TGCAGTGCTACCCCCTCGGACTTCAACTATGGCTACACCTTC. This translates into CSATPSDFNYGYTF.

To note about this clonotype: Mismatch with germline at one junction end may stem from a read error. The V gene is TRBV4-1, the J gene TRBJ2-2; 8 bases line up with TRBD2. Germline CDR1 is MGHRA and CDR2 is YSYEKL. The CDR3 totals 19 residues. CDR3 in amino acids: CASSQLPGLAGGYTGELVF. The DNA of the CDR3 is TGCGCCAGCAGCCAGCTCCCGGGACTCGCGGGAGGTTATACCGGGGAGCTGGTTTTT.

The chain uses TRBV29-1 and TRBJ2-7; unclear D gene. Looked up from germline, CDR1 is SQVTM and CDR2 is ANQGSEA. CDR3 length: 13 amino acids. The V gene lost 5 bases and the J gene lost 4 bases, with 15 bases spanning the gap. The CDR3 reads CSVPPPPQYEQYF. The CDR3 DNA reads as TGCAGCGTTCCCCCCCCCCCGCAATACGAGCAGTACTTC.

This clonotype was observed many times. The chain links TRBV6-1 to TRBJ2-1, with 9 bases fitting TRBD2. Germline CDR1 reads MNHNS; CDR2 reads SASEGT. The CDR3 has 16 amino acids. Losses at the gene ends were 5 bases for V and 1 base for J; bases not matched to a gene: 6. DNA of the CDR3: TGTGCCAGCAGTAATAGCGGGAGCCGTTCCTACAATGAGCAGTTCTTC. Translation: CASSNSGSRSYNEQFF.

This clonotype showed up many times. The chain joins TRBV11-3 to TRBJ2-7; possible D gene TRBD2, 5 bases. Germline lookup yields CDR1 SGHNT and CDR2 YENEEA. V was pared by 6 bases and J by 3 bases, with 6 bases between. The CDR3 spans 11 residues. CDR3 in DNA: TGTGCCAGCAGTGCGGGCTACGAGCAGTACTTC. This codes for CASSAGYEQYF.

The sample holds many counts of this clonotype. This chain uses TRBV27 with TRBJ1-2, with a tentative D call TRBD1 (5 bases). The CDR3 has 13 amino acids. The ends were cut back, 3 bases at V and 8 bases at J, with 13 bases in the middle. Looked up from germline, CDR1 is MNHEY and CDR2 is SMNVEV (reference sequence). The CDR3 is CASSFLPGEGYTF. CDR3 DNA: TGTGCCAGCAGTTTCCTCCCGGGGGAAGGCTACACCTTC.